A single sample gave rise to the 7 T cell receptor beta chains below, sequenced in a study of post-analysis software for immune sequencing data. General study points: With TRBV5-6, TRBV5-1 and TRBV20-1 included, 4 to 6 TRBV segments were more frequent in patients than in controls.

Unique molecular identifiers tagged the TCR beta cDNA libraries. TCRdb recomputed calls from the PCR reads with MiXCR, one row per CDR3 protein. This sample has some 500,000 distinct CDR3 sequences, with approximately 45% found just once. These receptors have no identified antigens. The specimen sequenced was blood. Receptors were obtained from a girl aged 5-17 years with multiple sclerosis.

The V call is TRBV10-3, the J call TRBJ2-5; 8 positions match TRBD1. TRBJ2-7 matches the DNA end more closely, so the J call is doubtful. Germline lookup yields CDR1 ENHRY and CDR2 SYGVKD. The CDR3 totals 14 residues. CDR3 sequence reads: CAISEGQGMYEQYF. DNA for the CDR3: TGTGCCATCAGTGAGGGACAGGGCATGTACGAGCAGTACTTC.

The chain carries TRBV29-1 and TRBJ2-1; weak D call: TRBD1 (6 bases). Trimming removed 7 bases from V and 7 bases from J, with 20 bases in between. Germline CDR1 and CDR2: SQVTM and ANQGSEA. The CDR3 runs to 14 residues. The CDR3 loop is CSGERGGARNEQFF. For the CDR3, the DNA is TGCAGCGGGGAGCGAGGGGGAGCTAGGAATGAGCAGTTCTTC.

This clonotype was counted only a few times. This sequence joins TRBV24-1 and TRBJ2-5, with 9 bases identical to TRBD1. This CDR3 has 15 residues. The trim removed 3 bases at V and 5 bases at J, leaving 6 bases unmatched. In germline, CDR1 is KGHDR, CDR2 SFDVKD. CDR3 amino acids: CATSDGTGGRETQYF. CDR3 coding DNA: TGTGCCACCAGTGATGGAACAGGGGGCAGGGAGACCCAGTACTTC.

The chain couples TRBV5-1 to TRBJ2-1; 10 bases align to TRBD1. In germline, CDR1 is SGHRS, CDR2 YFSETQ. The J segment lost 6 bases and the V segment lost 5 bases, leaving 11 bases of the junction unmatched. CDR3 length equals 16 residues. CDR3 protein: CASSAPGTGDVNEQFF. CDR3 coding DNA: TGCGCCAGCAGTGCTCCCGGGACAGGGGATGTCAATGAGCAGTTCTTC. The variable domain in full, with the rest retrieved from reference TRBV5-1 and TRBJ2-1, is KAGVTQTPRYLIKTRGQQVTLSCSPISGHRSVSWYQQTPGQGLQFLFEYFSETQRNKGNFPGRFSGRQFSNSRSEMNVSTLELGDSALYLCASSAPGTGDVNEQFFGPGTRLTVL.

This chain joins TRBV7-2 and TRBJ1-1; D remains ambiguous. V was trimmed by 5 bases and J by 0 bases, leaving 13 bases between them. There are 15 residues in the CDR3. In germline, CDR1 is SGHTA, CDR2 FQGNSA. The CDR3 sequence is CASSPTGVLNTEAFF. In DNA form, the CDR3 reads TGTGCCAGCAGCCCTACTGGTGTATTGAACACTGAAGCTTTCTTT.

This clonotype was seen a handful of times. The genes are TRBV3-1 and TRBJ2-4, with D possibly TRBD1 on 6 matching bases. The V end lost 2 bases, the J end lost 0 bases, and 17 bases lay between the germline ends. The CDR3 spans 18 residues. CDR1 and CDR2 (germline): LGHDT, YNNKEL (reference sequence). This chain's CDR3 is CASSQRTGQNIAKNIQYF. DNA of the CDR3: TGTGCCAGCAGCCAAAGGACCGGACAGAATATAGCCAAAAACATTCAGTACTTC.

The V gene is TRBV12-3 or TRBV12-4, the J gene TRBJ2-2; 9 bases are a match to TRBD1. The CDR3 is made up of 17 amino acids. V shed 5 bases and J 5 bases; nucleotides not matched to a gene: 12. CDR3 region: CASSGWTGALVTGELFF. The CDR3 region has the DNA TGTGCCAGCAGTGGTTGGACAGGGGCTCTGGTAACCGGGGAGCTGTTTTTT.